In this sample, the clone carrying this T cell receptor (beta chain) turned up once. This entry comes from a study of T cell responses to AZD1222 COVID-19 vaccine. Method: immunoSEQ multiplex PCR; TCRdb's copy keeps in-frame clones and lacks some. The sample yields tens of thousands of clones, 81% seen once. This CDR3 contains 15 residues. The germline V gene encodes CDR1 LNHDA and CDR2 SQIVND (reference sequence). Germline trimming cut 6 bases from V and 1 base from J; bases unmatched to any gene: 8. The sequence was obtained from an adult who received the AZD1222 COVID-19 vaccine. Specimen: peripheral blood, collected 28 days after the second AZD1222 dose. This rearrangement joins TRBV19 to TRBJ2-7; 8 bases align to TRBD2. Here the CDR3 reads CASSYLAGKSYEQYF. The CDR3 nucleotides read TGTGCCAGTAGCTACTTAGCGGGGAAATCCTACGAGCAGTACTTC. The full variable domain, with the rest looked up from reference TRBV19 and TRBJ2-7, is DGGITQSPKYLFRKEGQNVTLSCEQNLNHDAMYWYRQDPGQGLRLIYYSQIVNDFQKGDIAEGYSVSREKKESFPLTVTSAQKNPTAFYLCASSYLAGKSYEQYFGPGTRLTVT.